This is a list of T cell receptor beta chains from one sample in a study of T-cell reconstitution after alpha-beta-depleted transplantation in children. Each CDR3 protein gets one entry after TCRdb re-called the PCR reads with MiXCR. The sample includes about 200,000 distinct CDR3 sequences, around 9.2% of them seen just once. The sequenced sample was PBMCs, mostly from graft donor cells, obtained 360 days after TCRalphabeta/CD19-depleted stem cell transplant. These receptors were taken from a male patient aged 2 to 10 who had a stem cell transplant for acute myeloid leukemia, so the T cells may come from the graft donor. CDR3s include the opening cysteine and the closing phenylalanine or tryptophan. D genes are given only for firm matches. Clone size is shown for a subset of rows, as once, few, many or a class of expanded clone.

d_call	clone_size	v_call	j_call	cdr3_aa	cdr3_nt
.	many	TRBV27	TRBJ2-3	CASSSPDTTDTQYF	TGTGCCAGCAGTTCCCCCGACACTACGGATACGCAGTATTTT
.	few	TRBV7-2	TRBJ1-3	CASSLSIQAFSGNTIYF	TGTGCCAGCAGCTTATCGATCCAGGCGTTTTCTGGAAACACCATATATTTT
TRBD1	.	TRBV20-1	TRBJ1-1	CSARETGSRGEAFF	TGCAGTGCTAGGGAGACAGGGAGTCGGGGTGAAGCTTTCTTT
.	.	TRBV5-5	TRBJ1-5	CASTTGMDNQPQHF	TGTGCCAGCACCACGGGGATGGACAATCAGCCCCAGCATTTT
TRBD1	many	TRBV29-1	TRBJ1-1	CSVHVNRGAEAFF	TGCAGCGTCCACGTGAACAGGGGCGCTGAAGCTTTCTTT
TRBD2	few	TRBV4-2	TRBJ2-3	CASSRRESGGTWDTQYF	TGTGCCAGCAGCCGGAGAGAGAGCGGGGGGACTTGGGATACGCAGTATTTT
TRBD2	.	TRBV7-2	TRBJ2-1	CVSSSPGLAGWDEQFF	TGTGTCAGCAGCTCGCCAGGACTAGCGGGATGGGATGAGCAGTTCTTC
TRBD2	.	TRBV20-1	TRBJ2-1	CSASNTRTSGGDEQFF	TGCAGTGCTAGTAATACCCGGACTAGCGGGGGCGATGAGCAGTTCTTC
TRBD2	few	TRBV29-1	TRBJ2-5	CSVAVTSGQETQYF	TGCAGCGTTGCCGTGACTAGCGGCCAAGAGACCCAGTACTTC
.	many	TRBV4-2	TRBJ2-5	CASSQSRSDETQYF	TGTGCCAGCAGCCAATCTAGAAGTGATGAGACCCAGTACTTC
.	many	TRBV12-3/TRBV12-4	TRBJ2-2	CASSLTGSSGELFF	TGTGCCAGCAGTCTTACAGGTTCTTCCGGGGAGCTGTTTTTT
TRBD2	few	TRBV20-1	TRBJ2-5	CSARDPSGGQETQYF	TGCAGTGCTAGAGACCCTAGCGGGGGACAAGAGACCCAGTACTTC
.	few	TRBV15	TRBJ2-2	CATSRDPGATNTGELFF	TGTGCCACCAGCAGAGATCCGGGGGCCACGAACACCGGGGAGCTGTTTTTT
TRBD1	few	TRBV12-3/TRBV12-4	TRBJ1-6	CASSSDRGYNSPLHF	TGTGCCAGCAGTTCGGACAGGGGCTATAATTCACCCCTCCACTTT
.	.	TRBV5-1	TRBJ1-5	CATIDRGERDQPQHF	TGCGCCACCATTGACCGAGGCGAGAGAGATCAGCCCCAGCATTTT
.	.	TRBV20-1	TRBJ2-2	CCARDQGSTGELFF	TGCTGTGCTAGAGATCAGGGGAGCACCGGGGAGCTGTTTTTT
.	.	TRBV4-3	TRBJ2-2	CASSRDGLHTGELFF	TGCGCCAGCAGCCGAGACGGGTTGCACACCGGGGAGCTGTTTTTT
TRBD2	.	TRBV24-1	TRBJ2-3	CATSDSGLAESTDTQYF	TGTGCCACCAGTGATTCGGGACTAGCGGAAAGCACAGATACGCAGTATTTT
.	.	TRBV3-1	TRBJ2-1	CASSHLKGNEQFF	TGTGCCAGCAGCCACCTCAAAGGTAATGAGCAGTTCTTC
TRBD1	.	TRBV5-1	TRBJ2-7	CASSPGTGGHEQYF	TGCGCCAGCAGCCCCGGGACAGGGGGACACGAGCAGTACTTC
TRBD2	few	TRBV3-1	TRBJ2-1	CASSQELAGGTYNEQFF	TGTGCCAGCAGCCAAGAACTAGCGGGAGGGACTTACAATGAGCAGTTCTTC
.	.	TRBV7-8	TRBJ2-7	CASSLAPADYEQYF	TGTGCCAGCAGCTTAGCTCCGGCAGACTACGAGCAGTACTTC
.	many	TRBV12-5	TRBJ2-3	CASGPLDGTQYF	TGTGCTAGTGGTCCCCTAGATGGTACGCAGTATTTT
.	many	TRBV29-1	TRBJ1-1	CSVEVSRGPNTEAFF	TGCAGCGTTGAAGTCAGTCGGGGGCCGAACACTGAAGCTTTCTTT
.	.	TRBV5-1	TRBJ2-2	CASTLITGTLNTGELFF	TGCGCCAGCACCCTGATTACCGGGACTTTGAACACCGGGGAGCTGTTTTTT
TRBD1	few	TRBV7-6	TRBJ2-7	CASSLSIDRDNEQYF	TGTGCCAGCAGCTTATCTATAGACAGGGACAACGAGCAGTACTTC
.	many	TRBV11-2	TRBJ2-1	CASSLRGVNEQFF	TGTGCCAGCAGCTTAAGAGGGGTCAATGAGCAGTTCTTC
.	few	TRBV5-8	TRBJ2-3	CASSRVSTDTQYF	TGTGCCAGCAGCCGGGTCTCCACAGATACGCAGTATTTT
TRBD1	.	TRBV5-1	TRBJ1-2	CASSFGTGQYGYTF	TGCGCCAGCAGCTTCGGGACAGGGCAATATGGCTACACCTTC